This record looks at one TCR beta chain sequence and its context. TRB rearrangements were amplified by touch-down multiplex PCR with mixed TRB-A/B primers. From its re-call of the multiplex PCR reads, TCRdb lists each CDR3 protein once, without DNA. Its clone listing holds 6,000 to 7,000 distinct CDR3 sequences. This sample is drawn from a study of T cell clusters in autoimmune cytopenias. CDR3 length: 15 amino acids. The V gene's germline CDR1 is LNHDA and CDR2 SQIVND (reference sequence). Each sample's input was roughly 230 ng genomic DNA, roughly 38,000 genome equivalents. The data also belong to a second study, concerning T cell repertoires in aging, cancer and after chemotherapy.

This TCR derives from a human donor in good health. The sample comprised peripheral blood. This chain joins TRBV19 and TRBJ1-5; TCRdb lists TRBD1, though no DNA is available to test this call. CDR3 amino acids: CASSSPRNSNQPQHF. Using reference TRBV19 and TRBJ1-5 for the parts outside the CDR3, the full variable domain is DGGITQSPKYLFRKEGQNVTLSCEQNLNHDAMYWYRQDPGQGLRLIYYSQIVNDFQKGDIAEGYSVSREKKESFPLTVTSAQKNPTAFYLCASSSPRNSNQPQHFGDGTRLSIL.